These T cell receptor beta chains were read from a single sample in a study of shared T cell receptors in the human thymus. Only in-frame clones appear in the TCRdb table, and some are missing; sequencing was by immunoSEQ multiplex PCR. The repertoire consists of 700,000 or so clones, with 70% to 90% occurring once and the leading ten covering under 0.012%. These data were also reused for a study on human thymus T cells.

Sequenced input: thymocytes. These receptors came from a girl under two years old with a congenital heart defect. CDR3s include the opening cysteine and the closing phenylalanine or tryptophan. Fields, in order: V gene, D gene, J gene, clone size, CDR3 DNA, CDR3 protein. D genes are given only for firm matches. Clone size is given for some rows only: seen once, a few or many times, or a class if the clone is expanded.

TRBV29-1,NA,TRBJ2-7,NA,TGCAGCGCCCCGCCGGGGTCGTCCTACGAGCAGTACTTC,CSAPPGSSYEQYF
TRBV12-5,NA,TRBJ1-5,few,TGTGCTAGTGCTTCGGGGAAGAGCAATCAGCCCCAGCATTTT,CASASGKSNQPQHF
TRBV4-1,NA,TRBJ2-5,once,TGCGCCAGCAGCCAATTAGAGGGAGAGACCCAGTACTTC,CASSQLEGETQYF
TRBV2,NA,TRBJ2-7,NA,TGTGCCAGCAGTGGGATGGAGGGTTCCTACGAGCAGTACTTC,CASSGMEGSYEQYF
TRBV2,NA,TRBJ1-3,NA,TGTGCCAGCAGCTTCAGGGGAATGACTGGAAACACCATATATTTT,CASSFRGMTGNTIYF
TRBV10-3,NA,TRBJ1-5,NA,TGTGCCATCAGTGAAGTGGTACAGAATCAGCCCCAGCATTTT,CAISEVVQNQPQHF
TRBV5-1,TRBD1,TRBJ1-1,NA,TGCGCCAGCAGCTGGGGCGGGACAGGGGGTTGGAACACTGAAGCTTTCTTT,CASSWGGTGGWNTEAFF
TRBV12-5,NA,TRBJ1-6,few,TGTGCTAGTGGTTTGGCGGTACGGGAGGGGGGCTCCTATAATTCACCCCTCCACTTT,CASGLAVREGGSYNSPLHF
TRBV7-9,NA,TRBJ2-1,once,TGTGCCAGCAGCTACGGTCCAGAGCGCCCTCCCCATAATGAGCAGTTCTTC,CASSYGPERPPHNEQFF
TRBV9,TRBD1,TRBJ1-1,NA,TGTGCCAGCAGCGTAGCTGACAGGGCGAAGGGGACGAACACTGAAGCTTTCTTT,CASSVADRAKGTNTEAFF
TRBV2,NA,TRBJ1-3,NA,TGTGCCAGCAGTGAACGGGGGGCCGGAAACACCATATATTTT,CASSERGAGNTIYF
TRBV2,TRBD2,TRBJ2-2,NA,TGTGCCAGCAGTGTAGCGGGGGGGCCGAGTGCCGGGGAGCTGTTTTTT,CASSVAGGPSAGELFF
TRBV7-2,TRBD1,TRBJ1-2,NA,TGTGCCAGCAGCCCTCAGGACAGGACTAACTATGGCTACACCTTC,CASSPQDRTNYGYTF
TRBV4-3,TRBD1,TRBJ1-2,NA,TGCGCCAGCAGCCAGGCACAGGGGGCCCCCGCTGGCTACACCTTC,CASSQAQGAPAGYTF
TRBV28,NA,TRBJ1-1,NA,TGTGCCAGCAGTTTAACGGGGAACACTGAAGCTTTCTTT,CASSLTGNTEAFF
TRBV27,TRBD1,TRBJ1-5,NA,TGTGCCAGCAGTCCTCGGACAGGGGGAGAGCCCCAGCATTTT,CASSPRTGGEPQHF
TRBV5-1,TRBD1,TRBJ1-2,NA,TGCGCCAGCAGGAAGAAGTTACAGGGGATAGGCTACACCTTC,CASRKKLQGIGYTF
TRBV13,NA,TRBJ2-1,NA,TGTGCCAGCAGCACTATGAATGAGCAGTTCTTC,CASSTMNEQFF
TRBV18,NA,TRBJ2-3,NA,TGTGCCAGCTCAAGGACCCGACTAGTGATCGAGGCATACACAGATACGCAGTATTTT,CASSRTRLVIEAYTDTQYF
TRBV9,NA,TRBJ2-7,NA,TGTGCCAGCAGCGTAGCCGCGGGGGGACAGTACGCCGAGCAGTACTTC,CASSVAAGGQYAEQYF
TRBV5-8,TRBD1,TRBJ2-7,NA,TGTGCCAGCAGCTTAGACAGGGAAACAACCTACGAGCAGTACTTC,CASSLDRETTYEQYF
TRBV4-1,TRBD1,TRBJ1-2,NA,TGCGCCAGCAGCCAAGAAAGGGACAGGGATCTCAGTTTCTATGGCTACACCTTC,CASSQERDRDLSFYGYTF
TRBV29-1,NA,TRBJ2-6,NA,TGCAGCGTTGAATGGGGGCGTGGGGCCAACGTCCTGACTTTC,CSVEWGRGANVLTF
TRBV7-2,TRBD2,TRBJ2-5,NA,TGTGCCAGCAGCTTTAGACTAGCGGGCGCTCGGGAGACCCAGTACTTC,CASSFRLAGARETQYF
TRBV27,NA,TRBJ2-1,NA,TGTGCCAGCAGTCCCGCGAGGAGGTCTGACAATGAGCAGTTCTTC,CASSPARRSDNEQFF
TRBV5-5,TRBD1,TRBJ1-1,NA,TGTGCCAGCAGGGCCGGGACAGGGATAATTGAAGCTTTCTTT,CASRAGTGIIEAFF